The T cell receptor beta chain described here comes from a study of blood T cell repertoires in COVID-19. Background on the study: Some COVID-19 samples were acute and others convalescent; all came from the United States, Italy and Spain. PBMCs, B-cell-depleted T cells, or T cells were the source of the cDNA or gDNA that made up the material.

Concerning this clone: Because it lacks the conserved phenylalanine or tryptophan at the end, this CDR3 is likely a read error. The DNA is left out, because the CDR3 cannot be placed on it with certainty; the CDR3 is given as TCRdb lists it.

The CDR3 adds up to 11 amino acids, both ends counted. The protocol was immunoSEQ multiplex PCR, while the TCRdb copy is restricted to in-frame clones and leaves out a portion. The sample shows under 85,000 clones, about 83% of them seen only once. Material for sequencing was peripheral blood. The chain recombines TRBV21-1 with TRBJ2-7; TRBD1 is taken as the D call from the table, unchecked against the DNA. TRBV21-1 corresponds to a pseudogene. This receptor was identified in a man older than 75 with active or convalescent COVID-19. The CDR3 loop is CASSNRWSGQL.